The clone carrying this TCR beta chain has a count of ten or more. Its antigen remains unknown. The germline CDR1 and CDR2 sequences are MNHEY and SVGEGT. Trimming left V 5 bases short and J 0 bases short, with 8 bases between. This CDR3 is built from 14 residues. A library of TCRbeta sequences, prepared with unique molecular identifiers, was generated. TCRdb called the PCR reads again in MiXCR, with one record for every CDR3 protein. Of some 300,000 distinct CDR3 sequences listed, around 9.1% were seen once; the top ten hold roughly 7.1%. This sample stems from a study of T-cell reconstitution after alpha-beta-depleted transplantation in children. Regarding the study as a whole: Reportedly, roughly two months post-transplant, alpha-beta T cells arose from several hundred expanded graft clones. Elevated TCRbeta diversity at day 60 was traced, in some patients, to surviving recipient T cells and thymic progenitors. Once a year had passed after transplant, T-cell counts and diversity came mostly from newly produced T cells.

The source of this sequence is a boy in the first two years of life with acute myeloid leukemia, due to receive a stem cell transplant. Sample: PBMCs, taken before TCRalphabeta/CD19-depleted stem cell transplant. The V gene is TRBV6-2 or TRBV6-3, the J gene TRBJ2-1, with D unclear. The CDR3 coding sequence is TGTGCCAGCAGTAGCCGGCACTCCTACAATGAGCAGTTCTTC. This codes for CASSSRHSYNEQFF.